This T cell receptor (beta chain) is from a study of cytomegalovirus exposure and HLA in healthy donors. The study, taken as a whole, reports: In vitro, a few CMV-associated chains proved specific for CMV antigens. Investigators reported 150 to 200 TCR beta chains as tied to cytomegalovirus.

The repertoire was sequenced with immunoSEQ multiplex PCR; TCRdb's copy has only in-frame clones and lacks some. The repertoire includes about 260,000 clones, 90% of them detected once, and 3.1% sits in the top ten. A note on this clone: Antigen: not known.

Per germline, CDR1 WNHNN and CDR2 SYGVQD (reference sequence). The V and J ends lost 11 bases and 7 bases respectively, with 18 bases between them. The CDR3 consists of 12 residues. The chain joins TRBV10-1 to TRBJ2-7; D is undetermined. The material sequenced was PBMCs. This clonotype was obtained from a woman in her twenties or thirties in good health and CMV-seronegative. CDR3 DNA: TGCGCCCACACGTCCCAACCAAGGGAGCAGTACTTC. Its translation is CAHTSQPREQYF.